Below are 28 T cell receptor beta chains sequenced from a single sample in a study of shared clonotypes between healthy human individuals. The repertoire was sequenced with immunoSEQ multiplex PCR; TCRdb's copy has only in-frame clones and lacks some. Of around 700,000 clones listed, more than 70% were seen once; the top ten hold about 1.8%. The sequenced sample was memory CD4+ T cells sorted from blood. The subset here: CD45RA-negative fraction. These receptors were obtained from a woman aged 30 to 39 in good health.

This CDR3 reads CASSEMSWVYEQFF. The DNA for the CDR3 is TGTGCCAGCAGCGAAATGAGTTGGGTCTATGAGCAGTTCTTC. The V gene is TRBV7-8, the J gene TRBJ2-1, with D uncertain. The CDR3 is made up of 14 amino acids. Germline V CDR1 and CDR2: SGHVS, FQNEAQ. Trimming stripped 5 bases from V and 8 bases from J, with 16 bases between. The full variable domain, rest sourced from reference TRBV7-8 and TRBJ2-1, is GAGVSQSPRYKVAKRGQDVALRCDPISGHVSLFWYQQALGQGPEFLTYFQNEAQLDKSGLPSDRFFAERPEGSVSTLKIQRTQQEDSAVYLCASSEMSWVYEQFFGPGTRLTVL.

This clone was counted a single time. V gene TRBV19 combines with J gene TRBJ1-1, with D possibly TRBD1 on 5 matching bases. Germline CDR1 and CDR2: LNHDA and SQIVND (reference sequence). Trimming took off 3 bases at V and 2 bases at J, with 19 bases between the two ends. The CDR3 covers 17 residues. This CDR3 is CASSMPPGRRGNTEAFF. CDR3 nucleotide sequence: TGTGCCAGTAGTATGCCGCCAGGGCGGAGGGGTAACACTGAAGCTTTCTTT.

V usage is TRBV13 and J usage is TRBJ2-7; D is perhaps TRBD1 (6 bases). V was pared by 2 bases and J by 6 bases, with 14 bases between. Germline CDR1 PRHDT, CDR2 FYEKMQ (reference sequence). CDR3 size: 14 residues. The CDR3 nucleotides read TGTGCCAGCAGCTTAAGTCGACAGGCTCTCGAGCAGTACTTC. Protein product: CASSLSRQALEQYF.

The V and J genes are TRBV23-1 and TRBJ1-5, with D unclear. TRBV23-1 is an ORF, and what it does is uncertain. The CDR3 extends over 19 amino acids. V lost 0 bases and J lost 7, with 25 bases in between. CDR3 in DNA: TGCGCCAGCAGTCAATCGTTACCCCCCCGACCCCAGGACTGGCAGCCCCAGCATTTT. It encodes CASSQSLPPRPQDWQPQHF.

The chain employs TRBV27 and TRBJ2-7; the D is unclear. V lost 2 bases, J lost 0 bases, and 11 bases lay in between. The V gene's germline CDR1 is MNHEY and CDR2 SMNVEV (reference sequence). The CDR3 is 15 residues long. Written as DNA, the CDR3 is TGTGCCAGCAGTTTAACATACGTCGGCTCCTACGAGCAGTACTTC. Translation gives CASSLTYVGSYEQYF.

The CDR3 here is CASRKPGHSTDTQYF. The DNA for the CDR3 is TGTGCCAGTAGAAAACCGGGACACAGCACAGATACGCAGTATTTT. V usage is TRBV19 and J usage is TRBJ2-3; D possibly corresponds to TRBD1 (6 bases). The CDR3 is 15 residues long. Germline V gives CDR1 LNHDA, CDR2 SQIVND (reference sequence). The germline V and J ends were trimmed by 6 bases and 0 bases, with 13 bases remaining between them. Together with reference TRBV19 and TRBJ2-3, the CDR3 gives the full variable domain: DGGITQSPKYLFRKEGQNVTLSCEQNLNHDAMYWYRQDPGQGLRLIYYSQIVNDFQKGDIAEGYSVSREKKESFPLTVTSAQKNPTAFYLCASRKPGHSTDTQYFGPGTRLTVL.

DNA of the CDR3: TGTGCCAGCTCACCCCTAGCGGGAGTGCCCACCGGGGAGCTGTTTTTT. Translation: CASSPLAGVPTGELFF. The V and J genes are TRBV18 and TRBJ2-2; 10 bases line up with TRBD2. CDR3 length: 16 amino acids. In germline, CDR1 is KGHSH, CDR2 LQKENI. Germline trimming cut 3 bases from V and 4 bases from J; bases unmatched to any gene: 5.

This clone was recorded a few times. The CDR3 region has the DNA TGTGCCAGCAGAAACGCAGGACGTCTGGGAGATGAGCAGTACTTC. This sequence encodes CASRNAGRLGDEQYF. J is TRBJ2-7 and V is TRBV7-2, with D possibly TRBD2 on 5 matching bases. The germline V gene encodes CDR1 SGHTA and CDR2 FQGNSA. Trimming stripped 6 bases from V and 7 bases from J, with 22 bases between. The CDR3 runs 15 residues.

CDR3 coding DNA: TGTGCCAGCAGCTCGTTACAGGGAGGAGAAACTGAAGCTTTCTTT. It specifies CASSSLQGGETEAFF. This chain links TRBV13 with TRBJ1-1, with D perhaps TRBD1 (6 bases). The CDR3 is made up of 15 amino acids. CDR1 is PRHDT, CDR2 FYEKMQ, per germline (reference sequence). V gave up 4 bases and J gave up 5 bases, with 17 bases separating them.

The CDR3 protein is CASSFQGMNYGYTF. The CDR3 coding sequence is TGTGCCAGCAGCTTTCAGGGGATGAACTATGGCTACACCTTC. This chain uses TRBV5-6 with TRBJ1-2; D possibly corresponds to TRBD1 (6 bases). Trimming pared 2 bases from V and 2 bases from J, leaving 10 bases between. The germline V gene encodes CDR1 SGHDT and CDR2 YYEEEE. There are 14 residues in the CDR3.

Written as DNA, the CDR3 is TGTGCCAGCAGCCAAGCATCGACAGGGGTGAAGCGAGAGACCCAGTACTTC. Its translation: CASSQASTGVKRETQYF. The J gene is TRBJ2-5, the V gene TRBV14; 8 nucleotides agree with TRBD1. V was pared by 1 base and J by 4 bases, with 11 bases of the junction left unmatched. From germline, CDR1 is SGHDN and CDR2 FVKESK. The CDR3 length is 17 residues.

This sequence joins TRBV28 and TRBJ2-3, with TRBD2 matching 7 bases. The junction had 0 bases not matched to a gene; V was cut back by 8 bases and J by 1 base. Germline CDR1 MDHEN, CDR2 SYDVKM. CDR3 length: 12 residues. CDR3 sequence reads: CASREGTDTQYF. CDR3 coding DNA: TGTGCCAGCCGGGAGGGCACAGATACGCAGTATTTT.

On this clone itself: The same CDR3 arises from other DNA sequences in this sample as well. This chain connects TRBV9 to TRBJ2-3; D is perhaps TRBD1 or TRBD2 (5 bases each). The germline V gene has CDR1 SGDLS and CDR2 YYNGEE. V was pared by 0 bases and J by 0 bases, with 8 bases between. The CDR3 spans 15 residues. For the CDR3, the DNA is TGTGCCAGCAGCGTAGCGGGGACCAGCACAGATACGCAGTATTTT. Its protein is CASSVAGTSTDTQYF.

This clone was seen repeatedly, ten times or more. The chain carries TRBV30 and TRBJ1-6, with D unclear. V lost 0 bases, J lost 5 bases, and 11 bases lay in between. There are 15 residues in the CDR3. Germline CDR1 reads GTSNPN; CDR2 reads SVGIG (reference sequence). This CDR3 reads CAWSVIGSDNSPLHF. For the CDR3, the DNA is TGTGCCTGGAGTGTAATTGGAAGCGATAATTCACCCCTCCACTTT.

This clone was picked up one time. The chain combines TRBV6-1 with TRBJ2-7; maybe TRBD1 (6 bases). The CDR3 contains 15 residues. CDR1 MNHNS and CDR2 SASEGT come from the germline V gene. The V gene lost 6 bases and the J gene lost 0 bases, with 15 bases spanning the gap. The CDR3, as DNA: TGTGCCAGCAGAGTAACAGGGAAGAGCTCCTACGAGCAGTACTTC. Its protein is CASRVTGKSSYEQYF.

The chain links TRBV6-1 to TRBJ2-6; no clear D gene. Germline V CDR1 and CDR2: MNHNS, SASEGT. This CDR3 comprises 15 residues. Deletions cut 6 bases from V and 0 bases from J, with 9 bases between. In DNA, the CDR3 is TGTGCCAGCAGGGAGTCCAGCTCTGGGGCCAACGTCCTGACTTTC. Amino acids: CASRESSSGANVLTF.

The gene calls are TRBV5-8 and TRBJ2-7; maybe TRBD2 (6 bases). The CDR3 consists of 15 residues. V was trimmed by 4 bases and J by 7 bases, leaving 21 bases between them. Germline assignment: CDR1 SGHTS and CDR2 YDEGEE. The chain's CDR3 is CASSGPRSGSREQYF. CDR3 coding DNA: TGTGCCAGCAGCGGGCCACGGTCCGGGAGTAGGGAGCAGTACTTC.

V usage is TRBV28 and J usage is TRBJ2-1; 12 bases line up with TRBD2. The junction had 9 bases not matched to a gene; V was cut back by 6 bases and J by 0 bases. CDR3 length: 18 amino acids. Germline assignment: CDR1 MDHEN and CDR2 SYDVKM. The CDR3 protein is CASSPGTSGSLSYNEQFF. The CDR3 nucleotides are TGTGCCAGCAGCCCCGGGACTAGCGGGTCTCTCTCCTACAATGAGCAGTTCTTC.

The chain uses TRBV10-3 and TRBJ2-3, with TRBD2 matching over 13 bases. The CDR3 runs to 14 residues. Germline V gene data show CDR1 as ENHRY and CDR2 as SYGVKD. J was trimmed by 5 bases and V by 10 bases; bases with no gene match: 6. As DNA, the CDR3 is TGTGCCACCACTAGCGGGAGGGGTGGAGATACGCAGTATTTT. This gives the protein CATTSGRGGDTQYF.

V is TRBV5-6 and J is TRBJ2-5; no reliable D call. Judging by the DNA end, TRBJ2-7 fits better; the J call may be wrong. This CDR3 is 16 amino acids long. Germline values: CDR1 SGHDT, CDR2 YYEEEE. As DNA, the CDR3 is TGTGCCAGCAGCTTTGCAGGTAGTGACATATCCTACGAGCAGTACTTC. Protein: CASSFAGSDISYEQYF.

This chain connects TRBV25-1 to TRBJ2-5; TRBD2 is a possible D gene (5 bases). The tail of the sequence fits TRBJ2-7 better, so the J call may be wrong. The CDR3 has 15 amino acids. Germline assignment: CDR1 MGHDK and CDR2 SYGVNS. The CDR3 DNA reads TGTGCCAGCAGTGGGGTTGTGGGGAGTGCCTACGAGCAGTACTTC. Its translation: CASSGVVGSAYEQYF.

CDR3 in amino acids: CASSISLYTATEQYF. Written as DNA, the CDR3 is TGTGCCAGTAGTATTTCCCTATACACAGCTACCGAGCAGTACTTC. V and J are TRBV19 and TRBJ2-7; D is unresolved. The V gene's germline CDR1 is LNHDA and CDR2 SQIVND (reference sequence). V was cut by 3 bases and J by 6 bases, with 18 bases left in between. This CDR3 has 15 residues.

The chain couples TRBV6-4 to TRBJ2-1; maybe TRBD2 (6 bases). Trimming removed 3 bases at V and 7 bases at J, with 13 bases between. CDR1 MRHNA and CDR2 SNTAGT come from the germline V gene. The CDR3 is 14 amino acids. The CDR3 bases are TGTGCCAGCAGTGATTCGGAGGGCGCAAATGAGCAGTTCTTC. It translates to CASSDSEGANEQFF.

V usage is TRBV9 and J usage is TRBJ2-3; D may correspond to TRBD1 or TRBD2 (5 bases each). The CDR3 covers 15 residues. Per germline, CDR1 SGDLS and CDR2 YYNGEE. Trimming took off 4 bases at V and 3 bases at J, with 15 bases between the two ends. CDR3 DNA sequence: TGTGCCAGCAGCTATACTAGGGGATATACAGATACGCAGTATTTT. It is translated as CASSYTRGYTDTQYF.

The chain uses TRBV6-1 and TRBJ2-3; 7 nucleotides match TRBD2. The germline CDR1 and CDR2 sequences are MNHNS and SASEGT. The trim removed 1 base at V and 0 bases at J, leaving 7 bases unmatched. There are 17 residues in the CDR3. CDR3 residues: CASSEEVLAESTDTQYF. The CDR3 DNA follows: TGTGCCAGCAGTGAAGAGGTTCTAGCGGAAAGCACAGATACGCAGTATTTT.

The chain joins TRBV15 to TRBJ2-7; D is ambiguous. Germline loops: CDR1 LNHNV, CDR2 YYDKDF (reference sequence). The CDR3 spans 13 residues. Deletions cut 0 bases from V and 6 bases from J, with 9 bases between. The CDR3 here is CATSRDHEAEQYF. CDR3 sequence (DNA): TGTGCCACCAGCAGAGATCACGAGGCCGAGCAGTACTTC.

The gene calls are TRBV4-2 and TRBJ2-3; 9 bases line up with TRBD2. Germline V gene sequence: CDR1 LGHNA, CDR2 YNFKEQ. This CDR3 has 16 residues. The V gene end was trimmed by 1 base and the J gene end by 6 bases; junction bases not matched to a gene: 8. The CDR3 loop reads CASSQAGGRAMDTQYF. The CDR3 DNA sequence: TGTGCCAGCAGCCAAGCAGGCGGGAGGGCGATGGATACGCAGTATTTT.

The chain joins TRBV7-9 to TRBJ1-2, with a tentative D call TRBD1 (5 bases). Germline V CDR1 and CDR2: SEHNR, FQNEAQ (reference sequence). This CDR3 has 16 amino acids. Trimming removed 4 bases from V and 8 bases from J, with 23 bases in between. CDR3 DNA: TGTGCCAGCAGCTCCCAAGAGGGGACGTATATAGGAGGCTACACCTTC. Amino acid sequence: CASSSQEGTYIGGYTF.